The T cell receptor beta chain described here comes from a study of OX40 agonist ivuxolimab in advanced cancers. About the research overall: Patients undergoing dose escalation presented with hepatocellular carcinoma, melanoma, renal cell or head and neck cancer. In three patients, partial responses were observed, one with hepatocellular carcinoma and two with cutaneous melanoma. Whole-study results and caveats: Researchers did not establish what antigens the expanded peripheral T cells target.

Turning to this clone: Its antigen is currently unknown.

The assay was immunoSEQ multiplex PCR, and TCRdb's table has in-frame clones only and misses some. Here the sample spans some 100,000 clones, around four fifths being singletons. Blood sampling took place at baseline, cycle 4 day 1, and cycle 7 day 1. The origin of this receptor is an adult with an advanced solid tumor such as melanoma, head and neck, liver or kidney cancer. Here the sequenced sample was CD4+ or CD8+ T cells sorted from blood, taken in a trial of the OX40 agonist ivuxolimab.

CDR3 nucleotide sequence: TGTGCCAGCAGTGGACCGGGACAGGGACACTACGAGCAGTACGTC. Residues: CASSGPGQGHYEQYV. The chain couples TRBV25-1 to TRBJ2-7; 9 bases fit TRBD1. The CDR3 totals 15 residues. The germline gives CDR1 MGHDK, CDR2 SYGVNS. The J segment lost 3 bases and the V segment lost 4 bases, leaving 7 bases of the junction unmatched.